The rows below give T cell receptor beta chains drawn from one sample of a study of blood T cell repertoires in COVID-19. Sequenced by immunoSEQ multiplex PCR; TCRdb stores in-frame clones only, minus some. The table records 300,000 or so clones, 70% to 90% of them present only once. Sequencing used peripheral blood. These receptors all stem from a woman aged 50 to 65 with active or convalescent COVID-19. Both conserved end residues are trimmed from each CDR3. A D gene is named only where the DNA matches it firmly.

J: TRBJ1-6; D: .; V: TRBV3-1/TRBV3-2; CDR3: ASSQDVWSSYNSPLH
J: TRBJ1-2; D: TRBD1; V: TRBV5-4; CDR3: ASTQKQGTNYGYT
J: TRBJ1-2; D: .; V: TRBV19; CDR3: ASSTRAKWSYGYT
J: TRBJ2-7; D: TRBD2; V: TRBV4-1; CDR3: ASSQETGTSGTYEQY
J: TRBJ2-7; D: .; V: TRBV28; CDR3: ASSFPQSFYEQY
J: TRBJ1-1; D: .; V: TRBV7-9; CDR3: ASSLAGGNTEAF
J: TRBJ2-3; D: .; V: TRBV18; CDR3: ASSPPGGVPGTDTQY
J: TRBJ2-1; D: .; V: TRBV3-1/TRBV3-2; CDR3: ASSQIPGSSYNEQF
J: TRBJ2-6; D: .; V: TRBV5-1; CDR3: ASSPGGSAGANVLT
J: TRBJ1-6; D: .; V: TRBV7-9; CDR3: ASSLGLGNSPLH
J: TRBJ2-2; D: .; V: TRBV6-5; CDR3: ASSRGGNTGELF
J: TRBJ1-6; D: TRBD1; V: TRBV7-9; CDR3: ASSSTGDSPLH
J: TRBJ2-5; D: .; V: TRBV4-1; CDR3: ASSQGGSGDPQETQY
J: TRBJ2-5; D: TRBD1; V: TRBV6-5; CDR3: ASSYSWGQGTTQY
J: TRBJ2-3; D: TRBD2; V: TRBV19; CDR3: ASSIAPGLAGESDTQY
J: TRBJ1-2; D: .; V: TRBV5-6; CDR3: ASSLPSRQTGGYT
J: TRBJ2-5; D: TRBD1; V: TRBV19; CDR3: ASSIDHVRGETQY
J: TRBJ1-6; D: TRBD1; V: TRBV6-5; CDR3: ASSYSGTGDSPLH
J: TRBJ1-4; D: TRBD1; V: TRBV7-6; CDR3: ASSATGGAGEKLF
J: TRBJ2-2; D: TRBD1; V: TRBV5-1; CDR3: ASSQRTGAGTGELF
J: TRBJ1-2; D: .; V: TRBV5-6; CDR3: ASSLGQGYYGYT
J: TRBJ2-5; D: TRBD2; V: TRBV14; CDR3: ASSLTSGYQETQY
J: TRBJ2-1; D: TRBD1; V: TRBV15; CDR3: ATSREQGANNEQF
J: TRBJ1-4; D: TRBD1; V: TRBV7-9; CDR3: ASSLIGTAEKLF
J: TRBJ2-5; D: .; V: TRBV9; CDR3: ASSTPREGSQETQY
J: TRBJ2-1; D: .; V: TRBV10-1; CDR3: ASSESGRSNEQF
J: TRBJ2-1; D: .; V: TRBV28; CDR3: ATSGGGYNEQF
J: TRBJ1-1; D: .; V: TRBV15; CDR3: ATSRGSSGAEAF
J: TRBJ2-1; D: .; V: TRBV1; CDR3: TSSQPAGAIDNEQF
J: TRBJ2-7; D: .; V: TRBV5-1; CDR3: ASSRGTEIYEQY
J: TRBJ1-5; D: TRBD1; V: TRBV28; CDR3: ASEDRVGSQPQH
J: TRBJ1-4; D: .; V: TRBV28; CDR3: ATAGARFEKLF
J: TRBJ1-4; D: .; V: TRBV15; CDR3: ATSRLGTNEKLF
J: TRBJ2-3; D: .; V: TRBV5-5; CDR3: ASSLDFHTDTQY
J: TRBJ2-1; D: TRBD2; V: TRBV5-1; CDR3: ASRRLSGDNEQF
J: TRBJ1-2; D: TRBD1; V: TRBV24-1; CDR3: ATSDQGGSLPRGYT
J: TRBJ1-6; D: TRBD1; V: TRBV9; CDR3: ASSVGQGNSPLH
J: TRBJ1-2; D: .; V: TRBV24-1; CDR3: ATSDLRQGNYGYT
J: TRBJ1-6; D: .; V: TRBV3-1/TRBV3-2; CDR3: ASSQGGNSPLH
J: TRBJ1-1; D: .; V: TRBV11-2; CDR3: ASSLRGGLNTEAF
J: TRBJ1-2; D: .; V: TRBV29-1; CDR3: SVKGGYGYT
J: TRBJ2-2; D: .; V: TRBV15; CDR3: ATSTKNTGELF
J: TRBJ2-3; D: TRBD2; V: TRBV19; CDR3: ASSIGAGGPADTQY
J: TRBJ2-2; D: .; V: TRBV19; CDR3: ASSTGGRDYSANTGELF
J: TRBJ1-5; D: TRBD1; V: TRBV19; CDR3: ASSWGQTGNQPQH
J: TRBJ2-1; D: TRBD1; V: TRBV27; CDR3: ASKDRTGVPLHNEQF
J: TRBJ2-7; D: TRBD2; V: TRBV5-1; CDR3: ASRLAVGGEQY
J: TRBJ1-6; D: .; V: TRBV6-2/TRBV6-3; CDR3: ASSSVSPLH
J: TRBJ1-1; D: TRBD1; V: TRBV30; CDR3: AWDRAFEAF
J: TRBJ2-1; D: TRBD2; V: TRBV10-3; CDR3: AIRRGGAATGFFYNEQF
J: TRBJ1-2; D: TRBD1; V: TRBV28; CDR3: ASSSTPTTGWVRYGYT
J: TRBJ2-7; D: TRBD1; V: TRBV24-1; CDR3: ATSDTRQGSGYEQY